This T cell receptor beta chain was documented in a study of neurological immune-mediated disorders. The cDNA was generated through 5'RACE incorporating 10-nucleotide random UMIs. Over 180 million TCR-beta sequences, together covering 15-18 subjects, were produced by every individual sequencing run that was carried out. TCRdb recomputed calls from the 5' RACE reads with MiXCR, one row per CDR3 protein. The sample consists of 72,000 or so distinct CDR3 sequences, more than 15% of them appearing once. This clonotype was counted ten times or more. Its matching antigen is unknown. Study-level points and caveats: Expansion of TCR clones was greatest in HTLV-1-associated myelopathy and smallest in multiple sclerosis, where it fell below that of healthy controls.

Germline V gene sequence: CDR1 LNHNV, CDR2 YYDKDF (reference sequence). V lost 6 bases to trimming and J lost 4 bases; unmatched junction nucleotides: 10. The CDR3 contains 15 residues. For the unsorted libraries, 2 million PBMCs stored at -80 C served as input. This rearrangement joins TRBV15 to TRBJ2-7, with 9 bases aligning to TRBD1. This sequence was found in a woman aged 35 to 49 in good health. Sequences were obtained from PBMCs. The CDR3 DNA reads TGTGCCACCAGTACTTTAGGGACAGGGAGTTACGAGCAGTACTTC. It yields the protein CATSTLGTGSYEQYF.